This T cell receptor (beta chain) came from a study of read filtering for tumor transcriptome and immune sequencing. In this sample, this clonotype turned up many times. Molecular barcoded adaptors covering alpha/delta and beta/gamma chains were used on approximately 400 ng RNA. Each CDR3 protein gets one entry after TCRdb re-called the reads with MiXCR. The data hold more than 55,000 distinct CDR3 sequences, with 20% to 25% observed a single time. V was pared by 8 bases and J by 3 bases, with 3 bases of the junction left unmatched. Germline V gene sequence: CDR1 SGHTA, CDR2 FQGTGA. This CDR3 is 13 amino acids long.

The V call is TRBV7-3, the J call TRBJ2-2; TRBD2 matches 7 bases. The TCR originated in a donor aged 40 or over with multiple myeloma. Sequencing was done on a sample of a population of CD138-negative cells sorted from bone marrow. CDR3 in DNA: TGTGCCAGCGCGGGGGTGGACACCGGGGAGCTGTTTTTT. Translating gives CASAGVDTGELFF.